The rows below give T cell receptor beta chains drawn from one sample of a study of blood T cells in healthy people across ages. TCRdb reprocessed the 5' RACE reads with MiXCR, giving one entry per CDR3 protein. The repertoire includes 920,000 or so distinct CDR3 sequences, 35% to 50% of them detected once, and approximately 20% sits in the top ten. Sequenced: blood. These receptor sequences come from a woman aged 60 to 75 in good health. CDR3s include the opening cysteine and the closing phenylalanine or tryptophan. The order of the fields is J gene, D gene, V gene, clone size, CDR3 DNA, CDR3 protein. The D gene is left open where the match is weak. Clone size, where shown, is once, few, many, or a class for clones that have expanded.

>TRBJ2-7|.|TRBV21-1|.
TGTGCCAGCAGCAACGACCCTCGGGGCTTATCCTACGAGCAGTACTTC
CASSNDPRGLSYEQYF
>TRBJ2-3|.|TRBV20-1|.
TGCAGTGCTAGGCATGATAGGAGAGAGGTAGATACGCAGTATTTT
CSARHDRREVDTQYF
>TRBJ2-7|TRBD2|TRBV5-6|.
TGTGCCAGCAGCTTACCGGGACTAGGGGCGGGCGAGCAGTACTTC
CASSLPGLGAGEQYF
>TRBJ2-7|TRBD2|TRBV29-1|few
TGCAGCGTTGAAGGTCTCCGACTAGCGGGAGGTATAAACGAGCAGTACTTC
CSVEGLRLAGGINEQYF
>TRBJ2-7|TRBD2|TRBV11-3|few
TGTGCCAGCAGCTTAGGAGGGCTAGCGGGGGTGGACTCCTACGAGCAGTACTTC
CASSLGGLAGVDSYEQYF
>TRBJ2-7|.|TRBV6-6|.
TGTGCCAGCAGTTACTTCCCAGGGTGGAGCGAGCAGTACTTC
CASSYFPGWSEQYF
>TRBJ2-3|TRBD1|TRBV7-2|.
TGTGCCAGCAGTTTAACAGGGGTTTCCTGGCACTCCACAGATACGCAGTATTTT
CASSLTGVSWHSTDTQYF
>TRBJ2-5|TRBD2|TRBV29-1|.
TGCAGCGTTGAAGAGGGGCTGACTAGCGCGGAGACCCAGTACTTC
CSVEEGLTSAETQYF
>TRBJ2-7|.|TRBV13|.
TGTGCCAGCAGCCCTGGCGGGCGGTCGGGCTCCTACGAGCAGTACTTC
CASSPGGRSGSYEQYF
>TRBJ2-7|TRBD2|TRBV5-1|.
TGCGCCAGCAGCTTGGGACTAGCGGATGACAATGAGCAGTACTTC
CASSLGLADDNEQYF
>TRBJ2-1|.|TRBV6-1|.
TGTGCCAGCAGGCCCCTATCTAGCTCCTACAATGAGCAGTTCTTC
CASRPLSSSYNEQFF
>TRBJ2-7|.|TRBV28|.
TGTGCCAGCAGAGAAGGTACTAGGAGGCACGAGCAGTACTTC
CASREGTRRHEQYF
>TRBJ2-1|TRBD2|TRBV27|.
TGTGCCAGCAGTTTACGGGAGGGCCCTCTAAATGAGCAGTTCTTC
CASSLREGPLNEQFF
>TRBJ2-7|TRBD2|TRBV27|few
TGTGCCAGCAGTTCACTAGCGCGGTGGGAGCAGTACTTC
CASSSLARWEQYF
>TRBJ2-5|.|TRBV2|few
TGTGCCAGCAGTGAACGGGTGAAGTACTTC
CASSERVKYF
>TRBJ2-3|TRBD2|TRBV27|.
TGTGCCAGCAGTGCCCAACTAGCGGGAGGGCGGACAGATACGCAGTATTTT
CASSAQLAGGRTDTQYF
>TRBJ2-5|TRBD1|TRBV6-1|.
TGTGCCAGCAGTCAGACAGGGGGTTACGAGACCCAGTACTTC
CASSQTGGYETQYF
>TRBJ2-1|.|TRBV29-1|few
TGCAGCGTTGACCAGGGATACAATGAGCAGTTCTTC
CSVDQGYNEQFF
>TRBJ2-5|.|TRBV20-1|.
TGCAGTGCTCCGCCCGGGGGAATACAAGAGACCCAGTACTTC
CSAPPGGIQETQYF
>TRBJ2-5|TRBD1|TRBV6-1|.
TGTGCCAGCTTAACAGGGGCAGGGGGCGAACAGTACTTC
CASLTGAGGEQYF
>TRBJ2-2|TRBD2|TRBV20-1|.
TGCAGTGCTAGGCTCGGGGGTAGCGGGATCTTAAAAACCGGGGAGCTGTTTTTT
CSARLGGSGILKTGELFF
>TRBJ2-7|.|TRBV29-1|many
TGCAGCGTTGCGATCCGGGACACCCGGACGGCAAGGCAGTACTTC
CSVAIRDTRTARQYF
>TRBJ2-1|.|TRBV9|.
TGTGCCAGCAGCGTAGGTAGTAGCGGATACAATGAGCAGTTCTTC
CASSVGSSGYNEQFF
>TRBJ1-2|.|TRBV7-9|.
TGTGCCAGCAGCCCCAGTGCGGGTTCCTATGGCTACACCTTC
CASSPSAGSYGYTF
>TRBJ1-1|TRBD1|TRBV29-1|.
TGCAGCGTTTTCTTTATGGCGACAGGGCGAAACACTGAAGCTTTCTTT
CSVFFMATGRNTEAFF
>TRBJ2-7|.|TRBV9|.
TGTGCCAGCAGCGGGCCGGACAACTACGAGCAGTACTTC
CASSGPDNYEQYF
>TRBJ1-1|TRBD1|TRBV12-3/TRBV12-4|few
TGTGCCAGCAGAGGGACAGGGAGGGGGAACACTGAAGCTTTCTTT
CASRGTGRGNTEAFF